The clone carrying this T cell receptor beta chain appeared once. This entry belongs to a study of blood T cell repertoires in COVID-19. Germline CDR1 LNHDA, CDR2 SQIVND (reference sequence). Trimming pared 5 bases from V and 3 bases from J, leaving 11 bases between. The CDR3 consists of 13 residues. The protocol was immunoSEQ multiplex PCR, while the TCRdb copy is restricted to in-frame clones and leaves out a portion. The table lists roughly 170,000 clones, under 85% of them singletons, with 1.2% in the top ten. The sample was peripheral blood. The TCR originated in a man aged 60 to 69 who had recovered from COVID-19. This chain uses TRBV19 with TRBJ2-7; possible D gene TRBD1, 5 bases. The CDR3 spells CASSSRTLYEQYF. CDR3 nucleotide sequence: TGTGCCAGTAGTTCAAGGACACTCTACGAGCAGTACTTC.